Listed below are T cell receptor beta chains from one sample, sequenced in a study of T cell repertoires in cytomegalovirus infection. No antigen is known for these receptors. TCRdb ran MiXCR on the reads and lists one entry per CDR3 protein. This table holds about 500,000 distinct CDR3 sequences, 33% found once. The source material was cultured PBMCs, sampled from culture after CMV antigen stimulation. Receptors were obtained from a human donor in good health (CMV status not recorded). Some clones in this sample may be carry-over from other donors' samples. The CDR3 runs from the conserved cysteine through the conserved F or W. Each record gives: V gene, clone size, D gene, J gene, CDR3 DNA, CDR3 protein. The D gene is left open where the match is weak. A clone size is listed for some rows: how often the clone was seen (once, few, many), or a class if it is expanded.

TRBV7-2,.,.,TRBJ2-3,TGTGCCAGCAGCTTAGTTATCGGGAGCCCAGATACGCAGTATTTT,CASSLVIGSPDTQYF
TRBV5-1,few,.,TRBJ2-5,TGCGCCAGCAGCGGCCAGACAGAAGAGACCCAGTACTTC,CASSGQTEETQYF
TRBV20-1,.,.,TRBJ2-5,TGCAGTGCTAGACCGGGGTTTCTTCAAGAGACCCAGTACTTC,CSARPGFLQETQYF
TRBV7-2,.,TRBD1,TRBJ2-7,TGTGCCAGCACCTCCGGAAAGGGGGCTCGCGAGCAGTACTTC,CASTSGKGAREQYF
TRBV11-1,.,.,TRBJ2-7,TGTGCCAGCAGCGTACGTTCCTACGAGCAGTACTTC,CASSVRSYEQYF
TRBV6-6,many,TRBD2,TRBJ2-1,TGTGCCAGTAGCGGGAGGGGCGACAATGAGCAGTTCTTC,CASSGRGDNEQFF
TRBV7-6,.,TRBD1,TRBJ1-4,TGTGCCAGCAGCCTTACCCACAGGGGACATGAAAAACTGTTTTTT,CASSLTHRGHEKLFF
TRBV6-1,.,TRBD2,TRBJ2-5,TGTGCCAGTGGACTAGCGGGAGTTGGTGAGACCCAGTACTTC,CASGLAGVGETQYF
TRBV6-1,.,.,TRBJ1-3,TGTGCCAGCAGTCCAGCTGGAAACACCATATATTTT,CASSPAGNTIYF
TRBV6-2/TRBV6-3,.,TRBD2,TRBJ2-1,TGTGCCAGCAGTTACGGGGGGCCTAGCGGGCTGCTTGTGTTCTTC,CASSYGGPSGLLVFF
TRBV7-2,.,.,TRBJ1-4,TGTGCCAGCAGCTTAGCGGCATCTCCCGGAAAACTGTTTTTT,CASSLAASPGKLFF
TRBV6-5,few,TRBD2,TRBJ2-3,TGTGCCAGCAGTATAGCGGGAGATACTAGCACAGATACGCAGTATTTT,CASSIAGDTSTDTQYF